This T cell receptor beta chain was sequenced during a study of shared clonotypes between healthy human individuals. CDR1 and CDR2 from the germline V gene are SNHLY and FYNNEI. CDR3 length: 14 residues. Trimming removed 8 bases from V and 6 bases from J; junction bases left unmatched: 11. Methods used by the authors: Without quality scores, immunoSEQ junctional reads could not be filtered like full-length reads. Sequencing used immunoSEQ multiplex PCR; TCRdb keeps in-frame clones, though not all of them. For V, J and clone size, that table is used; D and trimming come from the DNA. The sample records 2 million to 2.5 million clones, 93% being singletons.

The sample comprised naive CD4+ T cells from PBMCs. Subset indicated: CD45RA+ positively selected. The chain employs TRBV2 and TRBJ2-7; 9 bases are shared with TRBD2. The source is a man aged 18 to 30 in good health. Some clones in this sample may be carry-over from other donors' samples. This CDR3 reads CASVVAGAAVEQYF. CDR3 nucleotide sequence: TGTGCCAGCGTCGTAGCGGGAGCCGCGGTCGAGCAGTACTTC. The complete variable domain, with remaining parts taken from reference TRBV2 and TRBJ2-7, reads EPEVTQTPSHQVTQMGQEVILRCVPISNHLYFYWYRQILGQKVEFLVSFYNNEISEKSEIFDDQFSVERPDGSNFTLKIRSTKLEDSAMYFCASVVAGAAVEQYFGPGTRLTVT.